This is a list of T cell receptor beta chains from one sample in a study of T-cell reconstitution after alpha-beta-depleted transplantation in children. TCRdb independently ran MiXCR on the PCR reads; one entry per CDR3 protein. The profile shows a few hundred thousand distinct CDR3 sequences, more than 9% of them singletons. This specimen was peripheral blood, taken 180 days after TCRalphabeta/CD19-depleted stem cell transplant. The receptors were gathered from a male patient between 2 and 15 years old who had a stem cell transplant for chronic granulomatous disease, so the T cells may come from the graft donor. CDR3s include the opening cysteine and the closing phenylalanine or tryptophan. D genes are given only for firm matches. Clone sizes are given selectively: once, few, many, or a class where the clone is expanded.

V gene	D gene	clone size	J gene	CDR3 DNA	CDR3 protein
TRBV30	-	-	TRBJ1-5	TGTGCCTGGAGTGTAAGTACGGACAATCAGCCCCAGCATTTT	CAWSVSTDNQPQHF
TRBV4-2	TRBD1	many	TRBJ2-7	TGTGCCAGCAGCCAAGACCGGGACAGCTACTACGAGCAGTACTTC	CASSQDRDSYYEQYF
TRBV28	-	many	TRBJ1-1	TGTGCCAGCAGGCTCGGAGGGGTGAACACTGAAGCTTTCTTT	CASRLGGVNTEAFF
TRBV12-3/TRBV12-4	-	many	TRBJ2-7	TGTGCCAGCAGTTTAGTCGGGGGGCCGCTTCTGGACGAGCAGTACTTC	CASSLVGGPLLDEQYF
TRBV6-1	TRBD1	many	TRBJ2-4	TGTGCCAGCAGCCTTGACAGGGGGGACATTCAGTACTTC	CASSLDRGDIQYF
TRBV28	-	many	TRBJ1-5	TGTGCCAGCGGGGGAGGTTTCAATCAGCCCCAGCATTTT	CASGGGFNQPQHF
TRBV11-1	-	many	TRBJ2-1	TGTGCCAGCAGCTTACTTAGCGGACTCGGGTGGGGGACCTACAATGAGCAGTTCTTC	CASSLLSGLGWGTYNEQFF
TRBV5-1	-	many	TRBJ2-1	TGCGCCAGCAGCTTGGTGTCAACTACCTACAATGAGCAGTTCTTC	CASSLVSTTYNEQFF
TRBV27	-	many	TRBJ2-3	TGTGCCAGCAGTTTTAAGGCGTACTGGGGGGATACGCAGTATTTT	CASSFKAYWGDTQYF
TRBV7-3	TRBD1	-	TRBJ2-5	TGTGCCAGCAGCTTGGACAGGGGCGAGGGAGAGACCCAGTACTTC	CASSLDRGEGETQYF
TRBV7-8	-	-	TRBJ1-4	TGTGCCAGCAGCTTAGCGGCAGTTCCTCGAACTAATGAAAAACTGTTTTTT	CASSLAAVPRTNEKLFF
TRBV12-3/TRBV12-4	-	few	TRBJ1-5	TGTGCCAGCAGTCGACAGGCCCAGGACAGACCCAATCAGCCCCAGCATTTT	CASSRQAQDRPNQPQHF
TRBV20-1	TRBD1	many	TRBJ2-5	TGCAGTGCTACCTTGGGACAGGGGCCTCAAGAGACCCAGTACTTC	CSATLGQGPQETQYF
TRBV28	-	many	TRBJ1-6	TGTGCCAGCAGTTATAAGGGTCCCTATAATTCACCCCTCCACTTT	CASSYKGPYNSPLHF
TRBV5-1	TRBD2	many	TRBJ2-2	TGCGCCAGCAGGCTAGCGGGAGCCGCGAACACCGGGGAGCTGTTTTTT	CASRLAGAANTGELFF
TRBV6-5	-	few	TRBJ2-6	TGTGCCAGCAGTTACGGGCGGGTCAACTCTGGGGCCAACGTCCTGACTTTC	CASSYGRVNSGANVLTF
TRBV4-2	-	few	TRBJ2-5	TGTGCCAGCAGCCAATCGGACAGCGAAGTAGAGACCCAGTACTTC	CASSQSDSEVETQYF
TRBV12-2	-	many	TRBJ2-1	TGTGCAAGTCGCCCCCCGCTAACCAATGAGCAGTTCTTC	CASRPPLTNEQFF
TRBV30	-	few	TRBJ2-6	TGTGCCTTGGACAGTAGAAGCTCTGGGGCCAACGTCCTGACTTTC	CALDSRSSGANVLTF
TRBV29-1	-	-	TRBJ2-7	TGCAGCGTTGAAGTGGGGGATTGGCAGCAAGGGTACGAGCAGTACTTC	CSVEVGDWQQGYEQYF
TRBV19	TRBD1	-	TRBJ1-1	TGTGCCAGTAGTTGGACAGGCTTGAACACTGAAGCTTTCTTT	CASSWTGLNTEAFF
TRBV7-8	-	many	TRBJ2-1	TGTGCCAGCAGCTTAGCGGTCTGGGATTCCTACAATGAGCAGTTCTTC	CASSLAVWDSYNEQFF
TRBV29-1	TRBD2	many	TRBJ2-7	TGCAGCGTCGCCAAGGGACTAGCGGGGACCTATGAGCAGTACTTC	CSVAKGLAGTYEQYF
TRBV7-8	TRBD2	many	TRBJ2-3	TGTGCCAGCAGCTTAACCCTCCGGGGGGATATCGTTACGCAGTATTTT	CASSLTLRGDIVTQYF
TRBV20-1	TRBD2	many	TRBJ2-6	TGCAGTGCTAGAGATCTAGCGGGGGCCCACTCTGGGGCCAACGTCCTGACTTTC	CSARDLAGAHSGANVLTF
TRBV10-3	-	many	TRBJ1-1	TGTGCCATCAGTGAGTCGGCTGCAGGGAGGAACACTGAAGCTTTCTTT	CAISESAAGRNTEAFF
TRBV30	-	many	TRBJ1-2	TGTGCCTGGAGTGCCCAGGAACTGACCTATGGCTACACCTTC	CAWSAQELTYGYTF
TRBV11-2	-	-	TRBJ2-3	TGCGCCAGCAGCCCCGTTGGGTTACCGACAGAGACGCAGTATTTT	CASSPVGLPTETQYF
TRBV19	-	-	TRBJ2-1	TGTGCCAGTAGTATCGGCCTAGAGCCAAATGAGCAGTTCTTC	CASSIGLEPNEQFF
TRBV20-1	TRBD2	few	TRBJ2-1	TGCAGTGCTAGAGACCAGGGGGGTAGCGGGAGGAATGAGCAGTTCTTC	CSARDQGGSGRNEQFF
TRBV12-3/TRBV12-4	TRBD1	many	TRBJ2-3	TGTGCCAGCAGCACCGGGACAGGAGGGTCCACAGATACGCAGTATTTT	CASSTGTGGSTDTQYF
TRBV24-1	-	many	TRBJ2-3	TGTGCCACCAGTGATTTTGCAGATACGCAGTATTTT	CATSDFADTQYF
TRBV6-5	TRBD1	-	TRBJ1-1	TGTGCCAGCAGATACAGGGGGCGGAACACTGAAGCTTTCTTT	CASRYRGRNTEAFF
TRBV29-1	TRBD1	many	TRBJ1-1	TGCAGCGCGGGGACAGGGGGCACTGAAGCTTTCTTT	CSAGTGGTEAFF
TRBV7-2	-	many	TRBJ2-1	TGTGCCAGCAGCTTAGACGGTGGGGTGGATGGGCAGTTCTTC	CASSLDGGVDGQFF
TRBV5-1	TRBD2	many	TRBJ2-7	TGCGCCAGCAGCTCCGGGCGGACTAGCGGAGGGTTCTACGAGCAGTACTTC	CASSSGRTSGGFYEQYF
TRBV7-9	TRBD2	many	TRBJ2-7	TGTGCCAGCAGCTCTAGCGGGAGCTCCTACGAGCAGTACTTC	CASSSSGSSYEQYF
TRBV7-2	TRBD2	-	TRBJ2-1	TGTGCCAGCAGCTTCCTGAAAAAGCCGGGACTAGCGGGCCTAGGGGTCTACAATGAGCAGTTCTTC	CASSFLKKPGLAGLGVYNEQFF
TRBV7-2	TRBD2	many	TRBJ2-1	TGTGCCAGCAGCTTATTAGCGGGAGTTATCAATAGTGAGCAGTTCTTC	CASSLLAGVINSEQFF
TRBV7-2	-	many	TRBJ2-3	TGTGCCAGCAGCTCCTTGGTGCCTGCGGATACGCAGTATTTT	CASSSLVPADTQYF
TRBV18	TRBD1	many	TRBJ1-2	TGTGCCAGCTCAATTGACGCAAACTTACAGGGGAATGGCTACACCTTC	CASSIDANLQGNGYTF
TRBV6-1	-	many	TRBJ1-6	TGTGCCAGCAGTCCCCCCTCCTATAATTCACCCCTCCACTTT	CASSPPSYNSPLHF
TRBV11-2	TRBD2	many	TRBJ2-1	TGTGCCAGCAGCTTAGGGAGGCTAGCGGCTTACAATGAGCAGTTCTTC	CASSLGRLAAYNEQFF
TRBV27	-	many	TRBJ1-1	TGTGCCAGCAGTTTAACAGGGCTATACACTGAAGCTTTCTTT	CASSLTGLYTEAFF
TRBV7-8	TRBD2	many	TRBJ2-1	TGTGCCAGCAGCTATTCCTGGACTAGCTTCCAATATGAGCAGTTCTTC	CASSYSWTSFQYEQFF
TRBV6-5	-	many	TRBJ2-5	TGTGCCAGCAGTTACTCGTGGACAAACCAAGAGACCCAGTACTTC	CASSYSWTNQETQYF
TRBV7-9	-	many	TRBJ2-1	TGTGCCAGCAGCTCAGGGGGGGAGGAGCAGTTCTTC	CASSSGGEEQFF
TRBV30	-	many	TRBJ2-5	TGTGCCTGGGGACGGACCCAAGAGACCCAGTACTTC	CAWGRTQETQYF
TRBV5-1	-	-	TRBJ1-1	TGCGACAGCAGCTCGGGGCAGGGCTTACAAACTGAAGCTTTCTTT	CDSSSGQGLQTEAFF
TRBV29-1	-	many	TRBJ2-7	TGCAGCGTTGTAGCGGCCGTTCCTTACGAGCAGTACTTC	CSVVAAVPYEQYF
TRBV20-1	TRBD1	many	TRBJ1-4	TGCAGTGCCGACAGGGGCCTGAATGAAAAACTGTTTTTT	CSADRGLNEKLFF
TRBV20-1	TRBD2	-	TRBJ2-7	TGCAGTGCTAGTGGCCTAGCGGGGGGCTACGAGCAGTACTTC	CSASGLAGGYEQYF
TRBV10-3	-	many	TRBJ1-3	TGTGCCATCAGAACCCCCGTTTACTCATCGACAGGCTCTGGAAACACCATATATTTT	CAIRTPVYSSTGSGNTIYF
TRBV7-2	-	few	TRBJ2-7	TGTGCCAGCAGCTTAGCTGGGGGGACCTACTACGAGCAGTACTTC	CASSLAGGTYYEQYF
TRBV12-3/TRBV12-4	TRBD1	many	TRBJ1-4	TGTGCCAGCAGTTCCTACAGGGGTTTAAGGGAAAAACTGTTTTTT	CASSSYRGLREKLFF